The rows below give T cell receptor beta chains drawn from one sample of a study of T cell responses to AZD1222 COVID-19 vaccine. TCRdb's copy holds only in-frame clones and misses some; the assay was immunoSEQ multiplex PCR. Among some 120,000 clones listed, 85% to 90% were seen once. The sequencing here drew on peripheral blood, taken on day 0 of AZD1222 vaccination. Receptor source: an adult in good health. CDR3s include the opening cysteine and the closing phenylalanine or tryptophan. The D gene is left open where the match is weak. Clone size is shown for a subset of rows, as once, few, many or a class of expanded clone.

TRBV5-5	TRBD1	TRBJ1-2	NA	CASSPQGRGGYTF	TGTGCCAGCAGCCCACAGGGGAGGGGTGGCTACACCTTC
TRBV5-6	NA	TRBJ1-2	NA	CASSPGTPSAYGYTF	TGTGCCAGCAGCCCCGGGACACCGTCAGCCTATGGCTACACCTTC
TRBV5-1	TRBD1	TRBJ1-1	NA	CASSNPAGQGATEAFF	TGCGCCAGCAGCAACCCGGCGGGACAGGGGGCAACTGAAGCTTTCTTT
TRBV29-1	TRBD1	TRBJ1-1	few	CSGIKGQGEAFF	TGCAGCGGAATTAAGGGACAGGGCGAAGCTTTCTTT
TRBV6-5	NA	TRBJ2-7	NA	CATHIGGVINEQYF	TGTGCCACCCACATCGGGGGCGTTATAAACGAGCAGTACTTC
TRBV29-1	TRBD1	TRBJ1-2	few	CSVQTGGGDGYTF	TGCAGCGTTCAGACAGGGGGGGGAGATGGCTACACCTTC
TRBV5-6	NA	TRBJ2-2	NA	CASSSEQGYTGELFF	TGTGCCAGCAGCTCGGAACAGGGATACACCGGGGAGCTGTTTTTT
TRBV7-2	NA	TRBJ1-6	NA	CASSLRDPTYYNSPLHF	TGTGCCAGCAGCTTAAGGGACCCGACCTACTATAATTCACCCCTCCACTTT
TRBV5-1	TRBD2	TRBJ2-1	few	CASSTGLAVAHEQFF	TGCGCCAGCAGCACTGGACTAGCGGTGGCTCATGAGCAGTTCTTC
TRBV4-3	NA	TRBJ1-1	NA	CASSQDSRNTEAFF	TGCGCCAGCAGCCAAGATTCGAGGAACACTGAAGCTTTCTTT
TRBV5-1	NA	TRBJ1-2	NA	CASSLVPGGYTF	TGCGCCAGCAGCTTGGTGCCTGGTGGCTACACCTTC
TRBV7-6	NA	TRBJ1-1	once	CASSLDPGFNTEAFF	TGTGCCAGCAGCTTAGATCCTGGGTTTAACACTGAAGCTTTCTTT
TRBV2	NA	TRBJ1-5	NA	CASSTRNGDRGGNQPQHF	TGTGCCAGCAGCACTCGAAACGGGGACCGAGGCGGCAATCAGCCCCAGCATTTT
TRBV3-1/TRBV3-2	NA	TRBJ1-1	NA	CASSLRRGTAFF	TGTGCCAGCAGCCTTAGACGGGGGACGGCTTTCTTT
TRBV7-9	NA	TRBJ2-7	NA	CASRPSGLSEQYF	TGTGCCAGCAGACCCTCAGGGTTAAGCGAGCAGTACTTC
TRBV3-1/TRBV3-2	NA	TRBJ1-4	NA	CASSQDKGGYEKLFF	TGTGCCAGCAGCCAAGATAAGGGGGGGTATGAAAAACTGTTTTTT
TRBV19	TRBD2	TRBJ2-3	NA	CASSWREGPDTQYF	TGTGCCAGTAGCTGGCGGGAGGGCCCAGATACGCAGTATTTT
TRBV6-5	TRBD2	TRBJ2-1	few	CASSSGLAGSEQFF	TGTGCCAGCAGTTCGGGACTAGCGGGGAGTGAGCAGTTCTTC
TRBV20-1	NA	TRBJ1-1	NA	CSAGVLPSTEAFF	TGCAGTGCTGGTGTCCTTCCTTCCACTGAAGCTTTCTTT
TRBV21-1	NA	TRBJ1-2	NA	CASSKRIRNFMRGCGYTF	TGTGCCAGCAGCAAAAGAATTCGGAATTTTATGAGGGGGTGCGGCTACACCTTC
TRBV11-3	NA	TRBJ2-5	NA	CASSGGQETQYF	TGTGCCAGCAGCGGCGGCCAAGAGACCCAGTACTTC
TRBV4-2	NA	TRBJ1-3	NA	CASQDKQGIPSGNTIYF	TGTGCCAGCCAAGACAAACAGGGCATTCCCTCTGGAAACACCATATATTTT
TRBV7-2	NA	TRBJ2-2	NA	CASSPLWGGLRNTGELFF	TGTGCCAGCAGCCCACTTTGGGGCGGACTTCGGAACACCGGGGAGCTGTTTTTT
TRBV30	NA	TRBJ1-1	NA	CAWTRTLNTEAFF	TGTGCCTGGACAAGGACATTGAACACTGAAGCTTTCTTT
TRBV7-8	NA	TRBJ1-1	NA	CASSSQGVRNTEAFF	TGTGCCAGCAGCTCCCAGGGTGTACGGAACACTGAAGCTTTCTTT
TRBV11-2	NA	TRBJ1-1	NA	CASSPWGGNTEAFF	TGTGCCAGCAGCCCCTGGGGGGGAAACACTGAAGCTTTCTTT
TRBV15	TRBD1	TRBJ2-1	NA	CATSDIWRQGSLF	TGTGCCACCAGCGACATTTGGAGACAGGGTTCCCTCTTC
TRBV29-1	TRBD1	TRBJ1-1	NA	CSGTGVNTEAFF	TGCAGCGGTACAGGGGTGAACACTGAAGCTTTCTTT
TRBV9	NA	TRBJ2-7	NA	CASSVGLGKATYEQYF	TGTGCCAGCAGCGTAGGGCTGGGCAAGGCAACCTACGAGCAGTACTTC
TRBV5-4	NA	TRBJ2-3	NA	CASSLTSLRTDTQYF	TGTGCCAGCAGCTTGACCAGCCTACGCACAGATACGCAGTATTTT
TRBV30	NA	TRBJ1-3	NA	CAWTTGPNSGNTIYF	TGTGCCTGGACCACGGGACCGAACTCTGGAAACACCATATATTTT
TRBV11-1	NA	TRBJ1-4	NA	CASSFQPAEGEKLFF	TGTGCCAGCAGCTTTCAGCCGGCCGAAGGTGAAAAACTGTTTTTT
TRBV9	NA	TRBJ1-2	NA	CASSARSVGNYGYTF	TGTGCCAGCAGCGCCAGGTCGGTAGGGAACTATGGCTACACCTTC
TRBV28	NA	TRBJ1-3	once	CASSQSGNTIYF	TGTGCCAGCAGTCAATCTGGAAACACCATATATTTT
TRBV19	NA	TRBJ2-5	NA	CASSTSSETQYF	TGTGCCAGTAGTACTTCTTCGGAGACCCAGTACTTC
TRBV5-1	NA	TRBJ2-2	once	CASSLAVENTGELFF	TGCGCCAGCAGCTTGGCGGTAGAGAACACCGGGGAGCTGTTTTTT